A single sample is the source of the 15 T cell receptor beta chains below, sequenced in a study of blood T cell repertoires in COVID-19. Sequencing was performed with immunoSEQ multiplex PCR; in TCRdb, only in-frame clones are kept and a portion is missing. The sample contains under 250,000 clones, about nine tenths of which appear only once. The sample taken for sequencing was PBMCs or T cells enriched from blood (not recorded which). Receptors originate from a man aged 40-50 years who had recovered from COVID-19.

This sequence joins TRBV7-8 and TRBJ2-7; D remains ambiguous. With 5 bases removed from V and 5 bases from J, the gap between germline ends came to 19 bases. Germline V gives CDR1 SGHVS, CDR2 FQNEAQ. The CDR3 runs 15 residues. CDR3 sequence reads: CASSPARVSAHEQYF. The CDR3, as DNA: TGTGCCAGCAGCCCCGCGAGAGTATCCGCCCACGAGCAGTACTTC.

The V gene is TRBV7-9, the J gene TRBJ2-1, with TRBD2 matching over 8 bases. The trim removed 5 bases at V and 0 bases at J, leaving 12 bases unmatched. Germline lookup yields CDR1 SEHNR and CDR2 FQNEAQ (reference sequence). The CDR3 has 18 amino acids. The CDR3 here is CASSPLALAGSSYNEQFF. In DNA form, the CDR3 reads TGTGCCAGCAGCCCATTAGCCCTAGCGGGTAGCTCCTACAATGAGCAGTTCTTC.

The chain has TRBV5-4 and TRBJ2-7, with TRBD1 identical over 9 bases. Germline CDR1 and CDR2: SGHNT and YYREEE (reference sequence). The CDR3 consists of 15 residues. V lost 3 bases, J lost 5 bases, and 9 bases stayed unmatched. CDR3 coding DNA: TGTGCCAGCAGCTCGCGGGACAGGGCTGACGACGAGCAGTACTTC. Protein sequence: CASSSRDRADDEQYF.

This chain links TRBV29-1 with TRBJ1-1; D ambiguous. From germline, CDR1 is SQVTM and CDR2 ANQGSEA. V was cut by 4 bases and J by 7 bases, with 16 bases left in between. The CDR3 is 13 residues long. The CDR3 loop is CSVGLISPLEAFF. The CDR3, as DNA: TGCAGCGTTGGGTTGATAAGTCCACTTGAAGCTTTCTTT.

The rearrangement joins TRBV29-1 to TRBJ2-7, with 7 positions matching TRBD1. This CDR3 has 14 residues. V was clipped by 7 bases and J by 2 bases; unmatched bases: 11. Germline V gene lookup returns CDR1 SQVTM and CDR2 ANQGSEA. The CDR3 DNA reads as TGCAGCGGGAAACAGGGGTCCGGCCCCTACGAGCAGTACTTC. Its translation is CSGKQGSGPYEQYF.

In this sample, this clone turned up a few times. The CDR3 coding sequence is TGTGCCAGCGCGGAGGGAGGACATAATTCACCCCTCCACTTT. Encoded protein: CASAEGGHNSPLHF. This chain links TRBV7-8 with TRBJ1-6, with D unresolved. Germline V CDR1 and CDR2: SGHVS, FQNEAQ. The V end was cut by 8 bases, the J end by 5 bases, with 13 bases between. This CDR3 region has 14 residues.

The CDR3 sequence is CASSLLPGFGNQPQHF. CDR3 bases: TGCGCCAGCAGCCTCCTCCCAGGGTTCGGCAATCAGCCCCAGCATTTT. The chain employs TRBV5-1 and TRBJ1-5; the D gene is possibly TRBD1 (5 bases). The V gene lost 4 bases and the J gene lost 2 bases, with 16 bases spanning the gap. Germline V CDR1 and CDR2: SGHRS, YFSETQ. The CDR3 runs 16 residues.

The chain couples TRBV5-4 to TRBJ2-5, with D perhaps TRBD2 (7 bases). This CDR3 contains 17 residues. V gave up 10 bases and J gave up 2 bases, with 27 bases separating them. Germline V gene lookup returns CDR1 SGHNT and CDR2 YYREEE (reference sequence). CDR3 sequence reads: CADGGHVGGVWQETQYF. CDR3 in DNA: TGTGCCGACGGGGGGCACGTCGGGGGCGTTTGGCAAGAGACCCAGTACTTC.

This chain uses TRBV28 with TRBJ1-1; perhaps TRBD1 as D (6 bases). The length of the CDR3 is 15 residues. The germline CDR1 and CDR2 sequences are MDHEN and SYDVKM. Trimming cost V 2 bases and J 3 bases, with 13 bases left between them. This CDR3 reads CASSLGTHRDTEAFF. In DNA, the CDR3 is TGTGCCAGCAGTTTAGGGACACATAGGGACACTGAAGCTTTCTTT.

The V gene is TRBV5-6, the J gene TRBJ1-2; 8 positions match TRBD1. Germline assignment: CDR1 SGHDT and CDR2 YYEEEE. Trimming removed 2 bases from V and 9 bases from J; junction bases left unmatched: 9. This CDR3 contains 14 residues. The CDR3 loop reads CASSFGQGQARYTF. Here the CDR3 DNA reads TGTGCCAGCAGCTTTGGCCAGGGACAGGCGCGCTACACCTTC.

CDR3 DNA sequence: TGTGCCAGCAGCCAAGAAAACAGTTGGCATGAGCAGTTCTTC. This gives the protein CASSQENSWHEQFF. This chain links TRBV14 with TRBJ2-1; the D is unclear. The CDR3 extends over 14 amino acids. Germline V gene lookup returns CDR1 SGHDN and CDR2 FVKESK. V lost 0 bases and J lost 8, with 11 bases in between.

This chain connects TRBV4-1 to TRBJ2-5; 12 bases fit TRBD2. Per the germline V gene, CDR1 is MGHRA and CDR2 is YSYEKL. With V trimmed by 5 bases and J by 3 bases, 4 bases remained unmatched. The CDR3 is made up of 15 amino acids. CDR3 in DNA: TGCGCCAGCAGCTCCCGACTAGCGGGGGAAGAGACCCAGTACTTC. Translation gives CASSSRLAGEETQYF.

The CDR3: CASSHRTLNTEAFF. DNA for the CDR3: TGTGCCAGCAGCCATAGGACACTGAACACTGAAGCTTTCTTT. V usage is TRBV7-9 and J usage is TRBJ1-1, with D possibly being TRBD1 (5 bases). From germline, CDR1 is SEHNR and CDR2 FQNEAQ (reference sequence). CDR3 length: 14 amino acids. The ends were cut back, 5 bases at V and 0 bases at J, with 10 bases in the middle.

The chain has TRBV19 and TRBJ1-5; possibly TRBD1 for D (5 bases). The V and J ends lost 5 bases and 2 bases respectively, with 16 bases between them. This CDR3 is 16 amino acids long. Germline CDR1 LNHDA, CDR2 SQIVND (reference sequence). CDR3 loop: CASSANQGIGNQPQHF. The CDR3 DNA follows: TGTGCCAGTAGTGCGAACCAGGGAATTGGCAATCAGCCCCAGCATTTT.

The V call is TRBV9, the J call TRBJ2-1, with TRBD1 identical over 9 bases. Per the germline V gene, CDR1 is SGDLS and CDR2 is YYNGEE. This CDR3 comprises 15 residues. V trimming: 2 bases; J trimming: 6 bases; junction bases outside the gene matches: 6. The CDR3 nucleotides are TGTGCCAGCAGCGTTATGGGACAGGGCCTCAATGAGCAGTTCTTC. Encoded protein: CASSVMGQGLNEQFF.